Below, 18 T cell receptor beta chains from the same sample are listed, as sequenced in a study of blood T cell repertoires in COVID-19. Assay: immunoSEQ multiplex PCR; the TCRdb copy retains only in-frame clones and omits some. The table shows a few hundred thousand clones, with roughly 87% occurring only once. The specimen sequenced was PBMCs or T cells enriched from blood (not recorded which). These receptors came from a woman in her twenties or thirties who had recovered from COVID-19.

J is TRBJ2-3 and V is TRBV25-1; TRBD2 matches at 13 bases. The CDR3 is 16 residues long. Germline CDR1 reads MGHDK; CDR2 reads SYGVNS. V trimming: 7 bases; J trimming: 4 bases; junction bases outside the gene matches: 8. The CDR3 here is CASTTGLAGTADTQYF. The CDR3 coding sequence is TGTGCCAGCACCACGGGACTAGCGGGGACAGCAGATACGCAGTATTTT.

The genes are TRBV29-1 and TRBJ2-1; perhaps TRBD2 as D (5 bases). The V and J ends lost 3 bases and 4 bases respectively, with 10 bases between them. Germline values: CDR1 SQVTM, CDR2 ANQGSEA. The CDR3 is made up of 13 amino acids. The DNA for the CDR3 is TGCAGCGTTGATCTTGGACTGTACAATGAGCAGTTCTTC. Protein product: CSVDLGLYNEQFF.

With regard to this clone: Other DNA sequences in the sample encode the same CDR3. CDR3 protein: CASSVGSGGTDTQYF. The CDR3 bases are TGTGCCAGCAGCGTAGGGAGCGGGGGCACAGATACGCAGTATTTT. The chain employs TRBV9 and TRBJ2-3; 7 bases are shared with TRBD2. J was trimmed by 1 base and V by 0 bases; bases with no gene match: 2. The CDR3 is 15 amino acids. Germline CDR1 SGDLS, CDR2 YYNGEE.

The J gene is TRBJ1-2, the V gene TRBV3-1 (or the pseudogene TRBV3-2); 8 bases match TRBD1. The CDR3 is 12 amino acids. CDR1 and CDR2 from the germline V gene are LGHDT and YNNKEL (reference sequence). Germline trimming cut 3 bases from V and 6 bases from J; bases unmatched to any gene: 0. CDR3 sequence reads: CASSQTGDGYTF. The CDR3 DNA reads as TGTGCCAGCAGCCAGACAGGGGATGGCTACACCTTC.

The chain employs TRBV11-1 and TRBJ2-1, with 7 bases aligning to TRBD1. V shed 5 bases, J shed 9 bases, and the junction held 7 bases outside the gene matches. Germline V gene sequence: CDR1 SGHAT, CDR2 FQDESV (reference sequence). This CDR3 has 13 amino acids. This chain's CDR3 is CASSPPTGSEQFF. CDR3 bases: TGTGCCAGCAGCCCCCCGACAGGGAGTGAGCAGTTCTTC.

The chain carries TRBV7-2 and TRBJ2-6; D is unresolved. CDR3 length equals 16 residues. Per germline, CDR1 SGHTA and CDR2 FQGNSA. Trimming pared 2 bases from V and 2 bases from J, leaving 10 bases between. The CDR3: CASSLTVRPGANVLTF. In nucleotides, the CDR3 is TGTGCCAGCAGCTTAACTGTACGCCCTGGGGCCAACGTCCTGACTTTC.

CDR3 protein: CASSPRTGSSFQPQHF. In nucleotides, the CDR3 is TGTGCCAGTAGTCCTAGGACAGGGAGTTCGTTCCAGCCCCAGCATTTT. The chain joins TRBV19 to TRBJ1-5, with TRBD1 matching over 8 bases. The length of the CDR3 is 16 residues. Losses at the gene ends were 5 bases for V and 7 bases for J; bases not matched to a gene: 13. CDR1 LNHDA and CDR2 SQIVND come from the germline V gene (reference sequence). The full variable domain, rest sourced from reference TRBV19 and TRBJ1-5, is DGGITQSPKYLFRKEGQNVTLSCEQNLNHDAMYWYRQDPGQGLRLIYYSQIVNDFQKGDIAEGYSVSREKKESFPLTVTSAQKNPTAFYLCASSPRTGSSFQPQHFGDGTRLSIL.

The rearrangement uses TRBV3-1 (or the pseudogene TRBV3-2) and TRBJ2-5; 8 bases match TRBD2. CDR1 and CDR2 (germline): LGHDT, YNNKEL (reference sequence). Germline trimming cut 2 bases from V and 5 bases from J; bases unmatched to any gene: 10. The CDR3 consists of 16 residues. CDR3 amino acids: CASSQSPGGAGETQYF. In DNA, the CDR3 is TGTGCCAGCAGCCAATCACCCGGGGGGGCCGGTGAGACCCAGTACTTC.

This clone was picked up a small number of times. The CDR3 protein is CASSQDTTDGYTF. The CDR3 DNA reads TGCGCCAGCAGCCAGGACACCACGGACGGCTACACCTTC. The chain carries TRBV5-1 and TRBJ1-2; D perhaps matches TRBD1 (5 bases). Per the germline V gene, CDR1 is SGHRS and CDR2 is YFSETQ. The CDR3 has 13 amino acids. V was trimmed by 4 bases and J by 8 bases, leaving 15 bases between them.

The CDR3 DNA follows: TGTGCCAGCAGTTTACCAGGAGGTGAAACTGAAGCTTTCTTT. Protein product: CASSLPGGETEAFF. The chain links TRBV28 to TRBJ1-1; D is ambiguous. The CDR3 has 14 residues. The germline V and J ends were trimmed by 2 bases and 5 bases, with 12 bases remaining between them. Per the germline V gene, CDR1 is MDHEN and CDR2 is SYDVKM.

In its sample, this clone was seen once. V gene TRBV19 combines with J gene TRBJ2-5; maybe TRBD1 (6 bases). Looked up from germline, CDR1 is LNHDA and CDR2 is SQIVND (reference sequence). V was pared by 5 bases and J by 2 bases, with 12 bases between. The CDR3 is made up of 14 amino acids. CDR3 nucleotides: TGTGCCAGTAGTTGGGGGACAACTCAAGAGACCCAGTACTTC. This sequence encodes CASSWGTTQETQYF.

The chain joins TRBV6-6 to TRBJ2-1; 8 bases match TRBD2. Trimming removed 5 bases from V and 12 bases from J; junction bases left unmatched: 9. The CDR3 sequence is 13 residues long. CDR1 MNHNY and CDR2 SVGAGI come from the germline V gene (reference sequence). Here the CDR3 reads CASSTGGAPPQFF. The CDR3, as DNA: TGTGCCAGCAGTACCGGGGGGGCCCCTCCGCAGTTCTTC.

The chain carries TRBV5-1 and TRBJ2-6; maybe TRBD2 (5 bases). The germline CDR1 and CDR2 sequences are SGHRS and YFSETQ. V lost 2 bases and J 1 base, leaving 7 bases between the germline ends. The CDR3 sequence is 15 residues long. CDR3 sequence reads: CASSFGESGANVLTF. CDR3 nucleotide sequence: TGCGCCAGCAGCTTCGGGGAATCTGGGGCCAACGTCCTGACTTTC.

V usage is TRBV25-1 and J usage is TRBJ1-4; D may be TRBD1 (5 bases). Germline V gene data show CDR1 as MGHDK and CDR2 as SYGVNS. The CDR3 is 11 amino acids. The CDR3 DNA reads TGTGCTAGCGAGCAGGGTGAAAAACTGTTTTTT. As protein: CASEQGEKLFF. Full variable domain (outside the CDR3, taken from reference TRBV25-1 and TRBJ1-4): EADIYQTPRYLVIGTGKKITLECSQTMGHDKMYWYQQDPGMELHLIHYSYGVNSTEKGDLSSESTVSRIRTEHFPLTLESARPSHTSQYLCASEQGEKLFFGSGTQLSVL.

The J gene is TRBJ1-2, the V gene TRBV27, with D possibly matching TRBD1 (5 bases). The V gene's germline CDR1 is MNHEY and CDR2 SMNVEV (reference sequence). There are 17 residues in the CDR3. Trimming took 0 bases from V and 5 from J, leaving 19 bases between them. The DNA for the CDR3 is TGTGCCAGCAGTTTATCGTCGGCGGCAGGGATTCGATATGGCTACACCTTC. Residues: CASSLSSAAGIRYGYTF.

This clone was seen a single time. This rearrangement joins TRBV15 to TRBJ2-1; 13 bases are a match to TRBD2. Trimming cost V 6 bases and J 7 bases; bases outside gene matches: 9. The germline V gene encodes CDR1 LNHNV and CDR2 YYDKDF (reference sequence). The CDR3 runs to 16 residues. CDR3 DNA sequence: TGTGCCACCAGTAAAGCCGGGACTAGCGGGGAGAATGAGCAGTTCTTC. Protein: CATSKAGTSGENEQFF.

J is TRBJ1-5 and V is TRBV7-2; TRBD1 agrees at 7 bases. The junction had 7 bases not matched to a gene; V was cut back by 5 bases and J by 6 bases. The CDR3 spans 14 residues. CDR1 is SGHTA, CDR2 FQGNSA, per germline. CDR3 nucleotide sequence: TGTGCCAGCAGCCCCAGACAGGGCGGTCAGCCCCAGCATTTT. Translated: CASSPRQGGQPQHF.

The sample holds a few counts of this clone. V and J are TRBV28 and TRBJ1-5; TRBD1 matches 7 bases. Losses at the gene ends were 4 bases for V and 5 bases for J; bases not matched to a gene: 8. CDR1 and CDR2 (germline): MDHEN, SYDVKM. This CDR3 is built from 15 residues. CDR3 protein: CASSSLGQSHQPQHF. The CDR3 DNA reads as TGTGCCAGCAGTTCCCTGGGACAGAGCCATCAGCCCCAGCATTTT.